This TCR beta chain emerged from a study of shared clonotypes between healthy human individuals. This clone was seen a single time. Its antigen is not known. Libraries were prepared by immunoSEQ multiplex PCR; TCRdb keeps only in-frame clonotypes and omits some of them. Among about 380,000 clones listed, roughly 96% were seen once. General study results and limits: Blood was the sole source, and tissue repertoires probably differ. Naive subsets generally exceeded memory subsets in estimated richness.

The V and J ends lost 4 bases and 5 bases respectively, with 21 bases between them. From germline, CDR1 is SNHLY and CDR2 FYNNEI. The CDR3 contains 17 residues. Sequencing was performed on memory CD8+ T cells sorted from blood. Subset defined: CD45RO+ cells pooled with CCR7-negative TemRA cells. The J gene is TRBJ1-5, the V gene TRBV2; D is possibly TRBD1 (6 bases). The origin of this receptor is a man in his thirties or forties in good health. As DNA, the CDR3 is TGTGCCAGCAGTGGTGGGGGTTCGGGGGGCTTATATCAGCCCCAGCATTTT. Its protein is CASSGGGSGGLYQPQHF. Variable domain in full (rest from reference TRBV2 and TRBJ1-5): EPEVTQTPSHQVTQMGQEVILRCVPISNHLYFYWYRQILGQKVEFLVSFYNNEISEKSEIFDDQFSVERPDGSNFTLKIRSTKLEDSAMYFCASSGGGSGGLYQPQHFGDGTRLSIL.